The TCR beta chain under discussion was sequenced for a study of metastatic and nonmetastatic thyroid tumors. Each patient came to thyroid surgery without any prior treatment (of any kind). The germline V gene has CDR1 MGHRA and CDR2 YSYEKL. V lost 0 bases, J lost 10 bases, and 13 bases lay in between. There are 14 residues in the CDR3. TCRdb reanalyzed the PCR reads via MiXCR. The sample yields just over 15,000 clones, around 25% seen once. The chain links TRBV4-1 to TRBJ2-1; D uncertain. The receptor comes from a female donor with papillary thyroid cancer or a benign thyroid nodule (not recorded which). Some clones in this sample may be carry-over from other donors' samples. Sequencing used tumor tissue. The CDR3 DNA reads as TGCGCCAGCAGCCAAGAATATAGGGCAAGAGAGCAGTTCTTC. Translated, it gives CASSQEYRAREQFF.